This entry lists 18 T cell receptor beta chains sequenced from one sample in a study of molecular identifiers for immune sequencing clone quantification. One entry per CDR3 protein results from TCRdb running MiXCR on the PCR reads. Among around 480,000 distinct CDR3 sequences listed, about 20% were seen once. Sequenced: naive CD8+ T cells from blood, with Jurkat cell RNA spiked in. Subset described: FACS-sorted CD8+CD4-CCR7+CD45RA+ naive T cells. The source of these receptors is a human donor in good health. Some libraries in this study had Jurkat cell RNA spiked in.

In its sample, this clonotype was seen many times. The CDR3 protein is CASSGPRAGGDYEQYF. The CDR3 nucleotides are TGTGCCAGCTCTGGCCCCCGGGCGGGAGGCGACTACGAGCAGTACTTC. J is TRBJ2-7 and V is TRBV28, with TRBD2 identical over 8 bases. Trimming took 8 bases from V and 3 from J; bases not matched to a gene: 15. CDR3 length: 16 amino acids. CDR1 and CDR2 from the germline V gene are MDHEN and SYDVKM. The full variable domain, in which reference TRBV28 and TRBJ2-7 provide the parts outside the CDR3, is DVKVTQSSRYLVKRTGEKVFLECVQDMDHENMFWYRQDPGLGLRLIYFSYDVKMKEKGDIPEGYSVSREKKERFSLILESASTNQTSMYLCASSGPRAGGDYEQYFGPGTRLTVT.

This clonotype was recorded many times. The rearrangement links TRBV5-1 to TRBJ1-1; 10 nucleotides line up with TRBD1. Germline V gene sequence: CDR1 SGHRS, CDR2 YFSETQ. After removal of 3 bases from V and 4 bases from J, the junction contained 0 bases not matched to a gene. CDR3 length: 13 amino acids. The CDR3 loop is CASSWTGGTEAFF. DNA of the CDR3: TGCGCCAGCAGCTGGACAGGGGGCACTGAAGCTTTCTTT.

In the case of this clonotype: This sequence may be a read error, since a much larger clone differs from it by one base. The CDR3 DNA is TGTGCCAGCAGCTTAGCCCCCGACAGCCCCTACGAGCAGTACTTC. Its protein is CASSLAPDSPYEQYF. The chain recombines TRBV7-8 with TRBJ2-7; D possibly corresponds to TRBD1 (5 bases). CDR3 size: 15 residues. V shed 0 bases and J shed 2 bases, with 11 bases lying between them. CDR1 and CDR2 (germline): SGHVS, FQNEAQ.

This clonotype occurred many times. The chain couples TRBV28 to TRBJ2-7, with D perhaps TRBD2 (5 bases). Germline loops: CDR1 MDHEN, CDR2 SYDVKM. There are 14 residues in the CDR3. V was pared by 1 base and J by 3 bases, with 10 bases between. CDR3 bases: TGTGCCAGCAGTTTATTGGAGGACCTCTACGAGCAGTACTTC. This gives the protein CASSLLEDLYEQYF.

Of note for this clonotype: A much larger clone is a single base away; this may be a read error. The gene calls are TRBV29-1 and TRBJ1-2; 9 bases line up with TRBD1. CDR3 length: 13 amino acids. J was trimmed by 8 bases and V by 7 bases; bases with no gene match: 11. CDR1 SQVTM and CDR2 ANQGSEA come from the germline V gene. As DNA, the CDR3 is TGCAGCGCTATCGGCGGACAGGGGCGAGGCTACACCTTC. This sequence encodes CSAIGGQGRGYTF.

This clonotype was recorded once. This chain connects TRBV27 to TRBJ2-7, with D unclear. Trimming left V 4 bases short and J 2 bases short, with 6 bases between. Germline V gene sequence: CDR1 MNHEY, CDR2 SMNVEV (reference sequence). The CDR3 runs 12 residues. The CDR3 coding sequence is TGTGCCAGCAGTTCAACACCCTACGAGCAGTACTTC. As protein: CASSSTPYEQYF.

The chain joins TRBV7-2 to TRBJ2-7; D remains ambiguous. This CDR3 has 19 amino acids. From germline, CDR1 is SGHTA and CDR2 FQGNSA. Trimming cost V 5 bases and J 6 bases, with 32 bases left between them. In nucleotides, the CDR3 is TGTGCCAGCAGCCCCATCCGTATTGTTGGTCCGCTCTCCGGAGTCGAGCAGTACTTC. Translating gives CASSPIRIVGPLSGVEQYF.

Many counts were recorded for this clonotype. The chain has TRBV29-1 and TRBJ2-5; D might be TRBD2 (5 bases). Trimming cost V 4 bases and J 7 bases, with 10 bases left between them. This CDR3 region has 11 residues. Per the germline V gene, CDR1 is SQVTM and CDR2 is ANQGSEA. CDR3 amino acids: CSVGDGGTQYF. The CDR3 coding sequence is TGCAGCGTTGGAGACGGAGGGACCCAGTACTTC.

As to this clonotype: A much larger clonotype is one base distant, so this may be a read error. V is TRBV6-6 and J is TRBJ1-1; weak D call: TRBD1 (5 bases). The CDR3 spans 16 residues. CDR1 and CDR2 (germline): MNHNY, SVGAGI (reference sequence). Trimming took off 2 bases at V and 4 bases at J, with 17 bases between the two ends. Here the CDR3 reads CASSYRESGGRTEAFF. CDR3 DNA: TGTGCCAGCAGTTACCGCGAGTCGGGGGGACGCACTGAAGCTTTCTTT.

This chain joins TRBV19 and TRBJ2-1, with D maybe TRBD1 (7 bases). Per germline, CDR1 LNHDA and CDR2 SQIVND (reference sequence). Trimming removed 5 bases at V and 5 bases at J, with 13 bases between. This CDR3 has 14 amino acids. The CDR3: CASSWRGPHNEQFF. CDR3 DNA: TGTGCCAGTAGTTGGAGGGGGCCCCACAATGAGCAGTTCTTC.

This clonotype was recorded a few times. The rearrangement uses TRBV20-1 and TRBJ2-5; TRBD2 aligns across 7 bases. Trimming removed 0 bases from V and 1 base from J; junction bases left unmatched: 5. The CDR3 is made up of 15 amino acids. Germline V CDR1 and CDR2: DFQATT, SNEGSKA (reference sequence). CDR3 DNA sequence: TGCAGTGCTAGAGATATGCGGGAGCTCCAAGAGACCCAGTACTTC. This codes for CSARDMRELQETQYF.

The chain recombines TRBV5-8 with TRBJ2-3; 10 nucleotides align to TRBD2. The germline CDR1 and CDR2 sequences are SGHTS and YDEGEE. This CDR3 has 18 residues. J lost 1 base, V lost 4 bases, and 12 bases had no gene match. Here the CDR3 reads CASSQTASGSVGTDTQYF. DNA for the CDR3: TGTGCCAGCAGCCAGACCGCTAGCGGGAGTGTCGGCACAGATACGCAGTATTTT.

CDR3 protein: CASIARSAYEQYF. The CDR3, as DNA: TGTGCCAGCATAGCTAGGTCGGCCTACGAGCAGTACTTC. The chain couples TRBV21-1 to TRBJ2-7; TRBD2 was called by the table and not checked on the DNA. TRBV21-1 is described as a pseudogene. The CDR3 loop spans 13 amino acids.

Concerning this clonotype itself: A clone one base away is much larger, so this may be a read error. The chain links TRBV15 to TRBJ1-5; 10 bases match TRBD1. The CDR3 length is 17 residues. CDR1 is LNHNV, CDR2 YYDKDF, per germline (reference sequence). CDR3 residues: CATTNGDRGSSNQPQNF. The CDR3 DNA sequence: TGTGCCACCACCAACGGGGACAGGGGATCGAGCAATCAGCCCCAGAATTTT.

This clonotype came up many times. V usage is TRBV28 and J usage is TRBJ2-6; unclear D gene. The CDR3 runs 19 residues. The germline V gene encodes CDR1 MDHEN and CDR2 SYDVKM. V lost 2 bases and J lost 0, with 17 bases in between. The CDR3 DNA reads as TGTGCCAGCAGTTTACCCACAGTTTTCCCCCTCTCTGGGGCCAACGTCCTGACTTTC. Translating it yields CASSLPTVFPLSGANVLTF.

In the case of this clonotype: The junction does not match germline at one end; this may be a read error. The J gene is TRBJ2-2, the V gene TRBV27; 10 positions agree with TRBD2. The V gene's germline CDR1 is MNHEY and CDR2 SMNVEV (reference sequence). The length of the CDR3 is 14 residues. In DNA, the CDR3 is TGTGCCAGCAGTTTACTAGCGGGAGCCGGGGAGCTGCTTTTT. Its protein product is CASSLLAGAGELLF.

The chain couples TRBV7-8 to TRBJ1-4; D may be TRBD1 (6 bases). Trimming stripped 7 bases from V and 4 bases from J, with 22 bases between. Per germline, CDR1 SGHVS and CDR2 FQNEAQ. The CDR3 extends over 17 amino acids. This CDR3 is CASTLRRRGQYNEKLFF. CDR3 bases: TGTGCCAGCACCCTTCGGCGACGCGGACAGTATAATGAAAAACTGTTTTTT.

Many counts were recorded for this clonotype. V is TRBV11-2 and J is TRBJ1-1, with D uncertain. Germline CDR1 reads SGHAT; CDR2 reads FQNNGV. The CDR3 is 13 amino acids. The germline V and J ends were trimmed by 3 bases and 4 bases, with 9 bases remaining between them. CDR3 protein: CASSLRSLTEAFF. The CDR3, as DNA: TGTGCCAGCAGCTTGCGCTCCCTCACTGAAGCTTTCTTT.